Shown below are 5 T cell receptor beta chains from a single sample sequenced in a study of cytomegalovirus exposure and HLA in healthy donors. 60 Vbeta and 13 Jbeta primers were used in PCR. Generated by immunoSEQ multiplex PCR, the TCRdb table keeps only in-frame clones and is missing some. Here the sample table reports around 140,000 clones. Material: PBMCs. Receptor source: a woman in her forties or fifties in good health and CMV-seronegative.

CDR3 sequence (DNA): TGTGCCAGCAGCGTATCGGGACTAGCTTTGACCGGGGAGCTGTTTTTT. It encodes CASSVSGLALTGELFF. This chain uses TRBV9 with TRBJ2-2, with TRBD2 matching 9 bases. The CDR3 runs to 16 residues. Germline-derived CDR1 and CDR2 are SGDLS and YYNGEE. J gave up 5 bases and V 1 base, and 6 bases lay outside the gene matches.

The CDR3 coding sequence is TGTGCCAGCAGTCTGGGACTGTATGGCTACACCTTC. This codes for CASSLGLYGYTF. The chain joins TRBV5-6 to TRBJ1-2; D may be TRBD1 (5 bases). CDR1 and CDR2 (germline): SGHDT, YYEEEE. The CDR3 length is 12 residues. V was shortened by 5 bases and J by 5 bases, with 10 bases between the two germline ends.

This clone is identified as medium-sized from frequency. The chain links TRBV7-9 to TRBJ2-1; 8 positions agree with TRBD1. The CDR3 length is 15 residues. Germline CDR1 SEHNR, CDR2 FQNEAQ (reference sequence). The ends lost 5 bases at V and 7 bases at J; junction bases unmatched: 10. The CDR3: CASSPQGVGRNEQFF. The CDR3 nucleotides are TGTGCCAGCAGCCCACAGGGGGTGGGAAGAAATGAGCAGTTCTTC.

The rearrangement links TRBV30 to TRBJ2-1, with 13 bases lining up with TRBD2. CDR3 length: 17 amino acids. CDR1 and CDR2 from the germline V gene are GTSNPN and SVGIG (reference sequence). The V gene end was trimmed by 0 bases and the J gene end by 5 bases; junction bases not matched to a gene: 7. The CDR3 DNA follows: TGTGCCTGGAGTGTACATTGGACTAGCGGGAGCAACAATGAGCAGTTCTTC. Amino acid sequence: CAWSVHWTSGSNNEQFF.

The chain carries TRBV2 and TRBJ2-7, with D perhaps TRBD2 (6 bases). Germline V gives CDR1 SNHLY, CDR2 FYNNEI. The CDR3 length is 14 residues. The V end was cut by 7 bases, the J end by 0 bases, with 13 bases between. CDR3 DNA sequence: TGTGCCAGCACCCGGGGAGGTCTCTCCTACGAGCAGTACTTC. Protein: CASTRGGLSYEQYF.